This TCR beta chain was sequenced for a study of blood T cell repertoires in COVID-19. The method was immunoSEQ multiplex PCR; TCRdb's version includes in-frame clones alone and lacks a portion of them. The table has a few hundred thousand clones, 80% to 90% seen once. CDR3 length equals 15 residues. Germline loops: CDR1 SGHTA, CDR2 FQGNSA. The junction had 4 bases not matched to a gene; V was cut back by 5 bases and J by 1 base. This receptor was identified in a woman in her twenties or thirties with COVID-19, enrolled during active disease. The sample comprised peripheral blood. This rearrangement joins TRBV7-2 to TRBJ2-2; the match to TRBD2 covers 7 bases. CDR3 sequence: CASSVTSVNTGELFF. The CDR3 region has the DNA TGTGCCAGCAGCGTTACTAGCGTGAACACCGGGGAGCTGTTTTTT. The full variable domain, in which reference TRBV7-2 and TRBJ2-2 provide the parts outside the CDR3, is GAGVSQSPSNKVTEKGKDVELRCDPISGHTALYWYRQSLGQGLEFLIYFQGNSAPDKSGLPSDRFSAERTGGSVSTLTIQRTQQEDSAVYLCASSVTSVNTGELFFGEGSRLTVL.